These T cell receptor beta chains were read from a single sample in a study of CD8 T cells in ankylosing spondylitis. MiXCR, applied by TCRdb to the 5' RACE reads, yields one record per CDR3 protein. The sample carries 100,000 to 150,000 distinct CDR3 sequences, roughly an eighth recorded once. The sample consisted of blood, either unsorted or a sorted T cell fraction (not recorded which). Receptors originate from a female donor with ankylosing spondylitis or in good health (not recorded which). CDR3s include the opening cysteine and the closing phenylalanine or tryptophan. A D gene is named only where the DNA matches it firmly. The size field is filled for only some rows; it gives once, few, many or a size class.

V gene: TRBV5-6
J gene: TRBJ2-5
clone size: .
D gene: .
CDR3 DNA: TGTGCCAGCAGCTTCAGGCTCCAAGAGACCCAGTACTTC
CDR3 protein: CASSFRLQETQYF

V gene: TRBV29-1
J gene: TRBJ2-7
clone size: many
D gene: .
CDR3 DNA: TGCAGCGTTGGTATGGCCCGTGAGCAGTACTTC
CDR3 protein: CSVGMAREQYF

V gene: TRBV7-9
J gene: TRBJ1-2
clone size: .
D gene: .
CDR3 DNA: TGTGCCAGCGAATTTTACACGGGATTAAACTATGGCTACACCTTC
CDR3 protein: CASEFYTGLNYGYTF

V gene: TRBV3-1
J gene: TRBJ2-1
clone size: .
D gene: TRBD2
CDR3 DNA: TGTACCATCAGTCAAGGGACTAGCGGGACGAGCTCCTACAATGAGCAGTTCTTC
CDR3 protein: CTISQGTSGTSSYNEQFF

V gene: TRBV6-5
J gene: TRBJ1-1
clone size: .
D gene: .
CDR3 DNA: TGTGCCAGCAGTTACTCGAGAGAGGTCGTCACTGAAGCTTTCTTT
CDR3 protein: CASSYSREVVTEAFF

V gene: TRBV12-3/TRBV12-4
J gene: TRBJ2-7
clone size: many
D gene: TRBD2
CDR3 DNA: TGTGCCAGCAGTATAGCGGGAGCTGGCTACGAGCAGTACTTC
CDR3 protein: CASSIAGAGYEQYF

V gene: TRBV12-3/TRBV12-4
J gene: TRBJ1-3
clone size: many
D gene: TRBD1
CDR3 DNA: TGTGCCAGCAGCCCGGACAGGAGCTCTGGAAACACCATATATTTT
CDR3 protein: CASSPDRSSGNTIYF

V gene: TRBV29-1
J gene: TRBJ2-1
clone size: many
D gene: .
CDR3 DNA: TGCAGCGGGTTCGGGGCCTTACCGGGAGTGAGCTACAATGAGCAGTTCTTC
CDR3 protein: CSGFGALPGVSYNEQFF

V gene: TRBV7-8
J gene: TRBJ1-2
clone size: .
D gene: .
CDR3 DNA: TGTGCCAGCAGCTCGGAAGGGGCTATCGCCTTC
CDR3 protein: CASSSEGAIAF

V gene: TRBV18
J gene: TRBJ2-7
clone size: many
D gene: .
CDR3 DNA: TGTGCCAGCTCACCCTACTCAAGCGGCACCTACGAGCAGTACTTC
CDR3 protein: CASSPYSSGTYEQYF

V gene: TRBV20-1
J gene: TRBJ1-1
clone size: many
D gene: .
CDR3 DNA: TGCAGTGCTAGTTTGGTTGACACTGAAGCTTTCTTT
CDR3 protein: CSASLVDTEAFF

V gene: TRBV9
J gene: TRBJ2-2
clone size: many
D gene: .
CDR3 DNA: TGTGCCAGCAGCGCACCGGGACTTAACACCGGGGAGCTGTTTTTT
CDR3 protein: CASSAPGLNTGELFF

V gene: TRBV19
J gene: TRBJ2-1
clone size: many
D gene: TRBD2
CDR3 DNA: TGTGCCAGTAGTATCGGGTACGGACGGGAGGGTCTCTACAATGAGCAGTTCTTC
CDR3 protein: CASSIGYGREGLYNEQFF

V gene: TRBV29-1
J gene: TRBJ2-1
clone size: few
D gene: .
CDR3 DNA: TGCAGCGTTGTTACGTACAATGAGCAGTTCTTC
CDR3 protein: CSVVTYNEQFF

V gene: TRBV12-3/TRBV12-4
J gene: TRBJ2-1
clone size: many
D gene: TRBD2
CDR3 DNA: TGTGCCAGCAGCACTAGCGAGGAGGGGAGTGAGCAGTTCTTC
CDR3 protein: CASSTSEEGSEQFF

V gene: TRBV29-1
J gene: TRBJ2-5
clone size: .
D gene: .
CDR3 DNA: TGCAGCGTTGTTAGCTCTCTCCAAGAGACCCAGTACTTC
CDR3 protein: CSVVSSLQETQYF

V gene: TRBV29-1
J gene: TRBJ2-7
clone size: many
D gene: .
CDR3 DNA: TGCAGCGTTACGGGTAGTTCCTACGAGCAGTACTTC
CDR3 protein: CSVTGSSYEQYF

V gene: TRBV5-1
J gene: TRBJ2-7
clone size: .
D gene: TRBD1
CDR3 DNA: TGCGCCAGCAGCCCCCCGGGACAGATCTACGAGCAGTACTTC
CDR3 protein: CASSPPGQIYEQYF

V gene: TRBV25-1
J gene: TRBJ2-1
clone size: many
D gene: .
CDR3 DNA: TGTGCCAGCAGTCGAGACCTGAGCTCCTACAATGAGCAGTTCTTC
CDR3 protein: CASSRDLSSYNEQFF

V gene: TRBV27
J gene: TRBJ2-4
clone size: .
D gene: .
CDR3 DNA: TGTGCCAGCAGCGGCGGGAACGACTCGCGGCTTCAGTACTTC
CDR3 protein: CASSGGNDSRLQYF

V gene: TRBV28
J gene: TRBJ1-1
clone size: .
D gene: .
CDR3 DNA: TGTGCCAGCAGTGGGGTATTGGGCGTGAACACTAAAGCTTTCTTT
CDR3 protein: CASSGVLGVNTKAFF

V gene: TRBV29-1
J gene: TRBJ2-3
clone size: .
D gene: TRBD2
CDR3 DNA: TGCAGCGCGGTCCCGGGGGGAGCAGATACGCAGTATTTT
CDR3 protein: CSAVPGGADTQYF

V gene: TRBV5-1
J gene: TRBJ2-1
clone size: many
D gene: .
CDR3 DNA: TGCGCCAGCAGCTTGGAGGGTGACAACAATGAGCAGTTCTTC
CDR3 protein: CASSLEGDNNEQFF

V gene: TRBV5-1
J gene: TRBJ2-2
clone size: many
D gene: TRBD2
CDR3 DNA: TGCGCCAGCAGCGGGACTAGCGGGATACAGGCCGGGGAGCTGTTTTTT
CDR3 protein: CASSGTSGIQAGELFF

V gene: TRBV20-1
J gene: TRBJ2-7
clone size: few
D gene: .
CDR3 DNA: TGCAGTGCCCCACCCACGGGACATTTCTACGAGCAGTACTTC
CDR3 protein: CSAPPTGHFYEQYF

V gene: TRBV7-9
J gene: TRBJ1-2
clone size: many
D gene: .
CDR3 DNA: TGTGCCAGCATCCAAGATGGGGGCCCTAACTATGGCTACACCTTC
CDR3 protein: CASIQDGGPNYGYTF

V gene: TRBV5-1
J gene: TRBJ2-7
clone size: many
D gene: .
CDR3 DNA: TGCGCCAGCAGCTTGGAGCGCTACGAGCAGTACTTC
CDR3 protein: CASSLERYEQYF

V gene: TRBV5-1
J gene: TRBJ1-2
clone size: many
D gene: .
CDR3 DNA: TGCGCCAGCAGCTACCTGGAGGGCGGTGGCTACACCTTC
CDR3 protein: CASSYLEGGGYTF

V gene: TRBV12-3/TRBV12-4
J gene: TRBJ2-3
clone size: many
D gene: .
CDR3 DNA: TGTGCCAGCAGTTCCCAGACAGATACGCAGTATTTT
CDR3 protein: CASSSQTDTQYF

V gene: TRBV5-1
J gene: TRBJ2-1
clone size: many
D gene: TRBD1
CDR3 DNA: TGCGCCAGCAGCAGAGAGACAGGGTCCCACAATGAGCAGTTCTTC
CDR3 protein: CASSRETGSHNEQFF

V gene: TRBV5-6
J gene: TRBJ2-1
clone size: many
D gene: TRBD2
CDR3 DNA: TGTGCCAGCAGCCCGGGACTAGTACAGCTCAATGAGCAGTTCTTC
CDR3 protein: CASSPGLVQLNEQFF

V gene: TRBV7-7
J gene: TRBJ1-2
clone size: many
D gene: .
CDR3 DNA: TGTGCCAGCAGCTTAGCGCGGGCAGGGTACCCGAGGGGCTACACCTTC
CDR3 protein: CASSLARAGYPRGYTF

V gene: TRBV6-4
J gene: TRBJ2-2
clone size: many
D gene: TRBD2
CDR3 DNA: TGTGCCAGCAGTGACGATAGCGGGCCAACCGGGGAGCTGTTTTTT
CDR3 protein: CASSDDSGPTGELFF

V gene: TRBV29-1
J gene: TRBJ1-2
clone size: many
D gene: TRBD1
CDR3 DNA: TGCAGCGTTGTATCGAGAGGGACAGGACGAGGAGATGGCTACACCTTC
CDR3 protein: CSVVSRGTGRGDGYTF

V gene: TRBV19
J gene: TRBJ1-2
clone size: few
D gene: TRBD1
CDR3 DNA: TGTGCCAGTAGTATGGGACAGGGAGTTGGCTACACCTTC
CDR3 protein: CASSMGQGVGYTF